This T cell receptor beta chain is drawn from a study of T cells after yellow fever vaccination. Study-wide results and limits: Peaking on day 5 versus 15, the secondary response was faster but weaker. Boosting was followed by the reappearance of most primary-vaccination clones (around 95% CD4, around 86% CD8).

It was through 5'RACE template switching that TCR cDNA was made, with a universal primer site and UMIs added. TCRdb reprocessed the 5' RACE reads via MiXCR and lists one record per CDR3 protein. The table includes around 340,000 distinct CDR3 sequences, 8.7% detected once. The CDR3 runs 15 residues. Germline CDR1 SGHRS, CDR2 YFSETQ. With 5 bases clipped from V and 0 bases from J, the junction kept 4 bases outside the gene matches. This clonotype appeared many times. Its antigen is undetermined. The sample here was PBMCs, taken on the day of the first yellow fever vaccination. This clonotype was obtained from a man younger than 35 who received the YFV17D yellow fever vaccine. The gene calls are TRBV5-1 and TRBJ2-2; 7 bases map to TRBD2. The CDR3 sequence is CASRSLATNTGELFF. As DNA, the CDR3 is TGCGCCAGCAGGTCACTAGCGACGAACACCGGGGAGCTGTTTTTT.